The T cell receptor beta chain under discussion was sequenced for a study of blood T cell repertoires in COVID-19. About the research overall: From the United States, Italy and Spain came samples of acute and convalescent COVID-19.

In germline, CDR1 is SGDLS, CDR2 YYNGEE. The CDR3 runs to 18 residues. J lost 3 bases, V lost 0 bases, and 11 bases had no gene match. The study assigned cohorts using participant-reported clinical history. This clone was detected only once. Original data processing: Estimates of nucleated cell counts were drawn from the amplification of reference gene primers. TCRdb's table, derived via immunoSEQ multiplex PCR, lists solely in-frame clones and lacks some. V and J calls and clone size are those listed in that table; D and trimming were worked out from the DNA. The table has more than 200,000 clones, roughly 88% seen once.

V and J are TRBV9 and TRBJ2-1; 8 bases line up with TRBD2. Sequencing used PBMCs or T cells enriched from blood (not recorded which). The receptor was derived from a woman in her twenties or thirties who had been exposed to COVID-19. The CDR3 here is CASSVATGTRGNYNEQFF. The CDR3 DNA is TGTGCCAGCAGCGTAGCAACGGGGACTAGGGGTAACTACAATGAGCAGTTCTTC.